These T cell receptor beta chains were read from a single sample in a study of PD-1 blockade in mismatch repair-deficient tumors. Libraries were prepared by immunoSEQ multiplex PCR; TCRdb keeps only in-frame clonotypes and omits some of them. The data show 100,000 to 150,000 clones, roughly 86% seen once. This specimen consisted of peripheral blood, obtained 44 weeks after starting pembrolizumab. Receptor source: an adult with mismatch repair-deficient cancer. Each CDR3 is given with its conserved first and last residue. D genes are given only for firm matches. Expanded clones are given a class, and other clones once, few, many or no size at all.

V: TRBV10-1
J: TRBJ2-1
size: many
D: NA
CDR3: CASSVERGRNEQFF
DNA: TGCGCCAGCAGTGTGGAGAGGGGTAGGAATGAGCAGTTCTTC

V: TRBV9
J: TRBJ1-1
size: NA
D: NA
CDR3: CASSVVRERNTEAFF
DNA: TGTGCCAGCAGCGTAGTGAGGGAGAGAAACACTGAAGCTTTCTTT

V: TRBV4-1
J: TRBJ1-4
size: once
D: TRBD1
CDR3: CASSQVDRLLFF
DNA: TGCGCCAGCAGCCAGGTGGACAGGTTACTGTTTTTT

V: TRBV28
J: TRBJ2-3
size: NA
D: NA
CDR3: CASSLSRADTQYF
DNA: TGTGCCAGCAGTTTGTCCCGGGCAGATACGCAGTATTTT

V: TRBV7-2
J: TRBJ2-3
size: NA
D: NA
CDR3: CASSFGGTSTDTQYF
DNA: TGTGCCAGCAGCTTTGGGGGAACTAGCACAGATACGCAGTATTTT

V: TRBV6-6
J: TRBJ2-1
size: NA
D: NA
CDR3: CASSYRLGFVGDEQFF
DNA: TGTGCCAGCAGTTATCGCCTGGGATTCGTTGGCGATGAGCAGTTCTTC

V: TRBV11-2
J: TRBJ2-1
size: NA
D: TRBD2
CDR3: CASSLLAENNEQFF
DNA: TGTGCCAGCAGCTTGCTAGCGGAAAACAATGAGCAGTTCTTC

V: TRBV5-4
J: TRBJ2-7
size: NA
D: NA
CDR3: CASSLGGDSSYEQYF
DNA: TGTGCCAGCAGCTTGGGGGGGGACAGTTCCTACGAGCAGTACTTC

V: TRBV11-3
J: TRBJ2-7
size: NA
D: NA
CDR3: CASSSSGIAYEQYF
DNA: TGTGCCAGCAGCTCCTCAGGGATAGCCTACGAGCAGTACTTC

V: TRBV6-5
J: TRBJ2-7
size: NA
D: NA
CDR3: CASSFSKSYEQYF
DNA: TGTGCCAGCAGTTTCTCAAAGAGCTACGAGCAGTACTTC

V: TRBV18
J: TRBJ2-1
size: NA
D: TRBD1
CDR3: CASSPLSTGADNEQFF
DNA: TGTGCCAGCTCACCACTCTCGACAGGGGCGGACAATGAGCAGTTCTTC

V: TRBV11-3
J: TRBJ2-3
size: NA
D: NA
CDR3: CASSLAVTDTQYF
DNA: TGTGCCAGCAGCTTAGCGGTCACAGATACGCAGTATTTT

V: TRBV27
J: TRBJ2-3
size: once
D: NA
CDR3: CASRLGGTQYF
DNA: TGTGCCAGCAGGCTTGGGGGTACGCAGTATTTT

V: TRBV25-1
J: TRBJ1-2
size: NA
D: TRBD1
CDR3: CASSEYTGVDGYTF
DNA: TGTGCCAGCAGTGAATATACAGGGGTGGATGGCTACACCTTC

V: TRBV4-2
J: TRBJ1-1
size: NA
D: NA
CDR3: CASSTGGRGRTTEAFF
DNA: TGTGCCAGCAGCACTGGGGGACGGGGGCGGACCACTGAAGCTTTCTTT

V: TRBV9
J: TRBJ2-2
size: NA
D: TRBD2
CDR3: CASSAPSLGGDTGELFF
DNA: TGTGCCAGCAGTGCACCGTCGCTGGGGGGGGACACCGGGGAGCTGTTTTTT

V: TRBV18
J: TRBJ2-1
size: NA
D: NA
CDR3: CASSPQNITRTWVYNEQFF
DNA: TGTGCCAGCTCACCGCAGAATATAACTCGAACCTGGGTTTACAATGAGCAGTTCTTC

V: TRBV29-1
J: TRBJ2-3
size: NA
D: TRBD2
CDR3: CSVEGGRATDTQYF
DNA: TGCAGCGTTGAGGGCGGGAGGGCCACAGATACGCAGTATTTT

V: TRBV11-3
J: TRBJ2-1
size: NA
D: NA
CDR3: CASKGGPAYNEQFF
DNA: TGTGCCAGCAAAGGAGGGCCAGCCTACAATGAGCAGTTCTTC

V: TRBV5-1
J: TRBJ2-1
size: NA
D: NA
CDR3: CASSLALYNNEQFF
DNA: TGCGCCAGCAGCTTAGCACTATACAACAATGAGCAGTTCTTC

V: TRBV30
J: TRBJ1-4
size: few
D: TRBD1
CDR3: CAWSRGTGRGEKLFF
DNA: TGTGCCTGGAGTCGCGGGACAGGGAGAGGTGAAAAACTGTTTTTT

V: TRBV30
J: TRBJ2-3
size: NA
D: TRBD2
CDR3: CAWSSGRAITDTQYF
DNA: TGTGCCTGGAGTAGCGGGAGGGCGATCACAGATACGCAGTATTTT

V: TRBV4-3
J: TRBJ2-7
size: NA
D: NA
CDR3: CASSQGPGSGYDEQYF
DNA: TGCGCCAGCAGCCAAGGCCCCGGTTCGGGGTATGACGAGCAGTACTTC

V: TRBV5-6
J: TRBJ2-7
size: NA
D: NA
CDR3: CASSLDTYEQYF
DNA: TGTGCCAGCAGCTTGGATACCTACGAGCAGTACTTC